This T cell receptor beta chain was identified during a study of shared clonotypes between healthy human individuals. Whole-study context: Aged between 18 and 49, the donors were two women and a few men.

Germline lookup yields CDR1 ENHRY and CDR2 SYGVKD. Trimming at V came to 6 bases and at J to 3 bases, leaving 3 bases not matched to a gene. The CDR3 sequence is 13 residues long. Deep level was the assay's run setting. Profiling relied on immunoSEQ multiplex PCR, and the TCRdb table lists in-frame clones only, not all of them. Seen here are millions of clones, around 94% observed once, and the top ten hold about 0.13%. Note on this clone: What it binds is unknown. The same CDR3 arises from other DNA sequences in this sample as well.

Regarding the study as a whole: Clonotypes that were shared across several donors made up around 5% of naive CD4 clonotypes. Clonotypes not shared had lower generation probabilities than those common to all four donors.

The clonotype was recovered from a man aged 18-30 years in good health. The chain recombines TRBV10-3 with TRBJ2-7, with 9 bases fitting TRBD2. What was sequenced was naive CD4+ T cells sorted from blood. Subset specified: CD45RA+ positively selected. CDR3: CAIRQTSGYEQYF. Written as DNA, the CDR3 is TGTGCCATCAGGCAGACTAGCGGCTACGAGCAGTACTTC.